This paragraph reports one T cell receptor beta chain. Its antigen is as yet unknown. The V segment lost 6 bases and the J segment 6 bases; nucleotides outside the gene matches: 9. The CDR3 extends over 14 amino acids. Germline CDR1 and CDR2: MDHEN and SYDVKM. This record comes from a study of OX40 agonist ivuxolimab in advanced cancers. Study observations and caveats: Expanded peripheral T-cell antigen specificity went undetermined.

Produced via immunoSEQ multiplex PCR; TCRdb's table is partial and in-frame only. There are roughly 80,000 clones in the sample; 90% occur only once, and around 0.75% lies in the top ten. The sequence derives from an adult with an advanced solid tumor such as melanoma, head and neck, liver or kidney cancer. This material consisted of CD4+ or CD8+ T cells sorted from blood, taken in a trial of the OX40 agonist ivuxolimab. The chain carries TRBV28 and TRBJ2-7, with TRBD1 matching over 9 bases. CDR3 nucleotides: TGTGCCAGCAGACGGACAGGGGCCGTTACCGAGCAGTACTTC. It specifies CASRRTGAVTEQYF.